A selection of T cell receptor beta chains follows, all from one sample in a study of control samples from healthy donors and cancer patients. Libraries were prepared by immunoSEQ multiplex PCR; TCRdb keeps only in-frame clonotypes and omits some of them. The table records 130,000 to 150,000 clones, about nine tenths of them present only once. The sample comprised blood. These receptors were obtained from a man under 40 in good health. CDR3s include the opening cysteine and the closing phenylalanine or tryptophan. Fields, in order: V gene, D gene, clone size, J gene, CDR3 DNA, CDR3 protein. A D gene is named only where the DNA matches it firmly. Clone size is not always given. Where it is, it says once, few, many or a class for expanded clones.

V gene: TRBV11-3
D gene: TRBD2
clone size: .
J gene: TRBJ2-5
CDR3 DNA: TGTGCCAGCAGCTTAGATTCCCTAGCGGTCATCCAAGAGACCCAGTACTTC
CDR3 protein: CASSLDSLAVIQETQYF

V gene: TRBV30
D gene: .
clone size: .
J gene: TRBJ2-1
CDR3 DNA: TGTGCCTGGAAGGGGGGAGGGGTTCATGAGCAGTTCTTC
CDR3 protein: CAWKGGGVHEQFF

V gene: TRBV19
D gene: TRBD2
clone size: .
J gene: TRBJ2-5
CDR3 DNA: TGTGCCAGTAGTATCACGGCGGGAGATGATACGGAGACCCAGTACTTC
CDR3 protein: CASSITAGDDTETQYF

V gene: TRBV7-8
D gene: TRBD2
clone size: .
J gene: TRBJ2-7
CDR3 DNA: TGTGCCAGCAGCCCCGCACGAGTTAGCGGGGGGACGTACGAGCAGTACTTC
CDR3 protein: CASSPARVSGGTYEQYF

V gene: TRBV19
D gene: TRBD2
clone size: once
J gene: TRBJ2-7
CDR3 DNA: TGTGCCAGTAGTCTGCGAGTGGGACTAGGGCTCCCCAACGAGCAGTACTTC
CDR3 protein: CASSLRVGLGLPNEQYF

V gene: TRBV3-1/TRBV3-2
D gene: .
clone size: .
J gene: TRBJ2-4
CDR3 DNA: TGTGCCAGCGGGTCTTTAGCCAAAAACATTCAGTACTTC
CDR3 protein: CASGSLAKNIQYF

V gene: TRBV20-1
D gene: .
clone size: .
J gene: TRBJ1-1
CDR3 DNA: TGCAGTGCTAGTATTCGGGAGTCGGTCACTGAAGCTTTCTTT
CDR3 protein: CSASIRESVTEAFF

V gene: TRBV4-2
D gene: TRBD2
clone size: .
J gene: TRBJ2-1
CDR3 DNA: TGTGCCAGCAGCCAAGATGTGGCTAGCGGGAGTAGGAATGAGCAGTTCTTC
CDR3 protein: CASSQDVASGSRNEQFF

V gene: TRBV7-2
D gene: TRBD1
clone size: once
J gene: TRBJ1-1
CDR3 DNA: TGTGCCAGCAGCCTACACCGGGACAGCGAAGCTTTCTTT
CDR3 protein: CASSLHRDSEAFF

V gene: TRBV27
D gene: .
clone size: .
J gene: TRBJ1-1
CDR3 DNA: TGTGCCAGCAAGGGACGGACGAACACTGAAGCTTTCTTT
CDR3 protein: CASKGRTNTEAFF

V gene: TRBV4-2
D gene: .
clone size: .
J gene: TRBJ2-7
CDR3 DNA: TGTGCCAGCAGCCAAGAGTGGGACCCAACCTACGAGCAGTACTTC
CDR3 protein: CASSQEWDPTYEQYF

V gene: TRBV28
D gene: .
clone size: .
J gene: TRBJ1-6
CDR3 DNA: TGTGCCAGCAGTTTCCAGGGGCAAGATAATTCACCCCTCCACTTT
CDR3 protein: CASSFQGQDNSPLHF

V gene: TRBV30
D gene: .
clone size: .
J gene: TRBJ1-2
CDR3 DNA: TGTGCCTGGAGTGTACCCCGACAGCGCGTAACATCCCTCTATGGCTACACCTTC
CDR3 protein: CAWSVPRQRVTSLYGYTF

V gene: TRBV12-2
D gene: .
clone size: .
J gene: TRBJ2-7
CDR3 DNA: TGTGCAAGTCGTTCGCCGGGACTAAAAGGGTACGAGCAGTACTTC
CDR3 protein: CASRSPGLKGYEQYF

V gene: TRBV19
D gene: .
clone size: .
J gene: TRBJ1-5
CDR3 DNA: TGTGCCAGTACCTCTTCACCGGGAACCTATCAGCCCCAGCATTTT
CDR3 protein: CASTSSPGTYQPQHF

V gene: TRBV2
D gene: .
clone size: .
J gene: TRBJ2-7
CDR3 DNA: TGTGCCAGCAGTGAAAGGGCCTCCTACGAGCAGTACTTC
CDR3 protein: CASSERASYEQYF

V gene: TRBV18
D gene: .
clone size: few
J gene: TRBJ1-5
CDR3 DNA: TGTGCCAGCTCGCCCGGGGCGCTTAATCAGCCCCAGCATTTT
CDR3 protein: CASSPGALNQPQHF

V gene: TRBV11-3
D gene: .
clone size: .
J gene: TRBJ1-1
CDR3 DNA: TGTGCCAGCAGCTTATCGGGTTCAAACACTGAAGCTTTCTTT
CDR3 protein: CASSLSGSNTEAFF

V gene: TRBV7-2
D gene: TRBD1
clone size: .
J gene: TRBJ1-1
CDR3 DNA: TGTGCCAGCAGTAAGGGGGCTCGAACTGAAGCTTTCTTT
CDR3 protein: CASSKGARTEAFF

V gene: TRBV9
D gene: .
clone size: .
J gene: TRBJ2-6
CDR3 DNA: TGTGCCAGCACCGGACAGAGCTCTGGGGCCAACGTCCTGACTTTC
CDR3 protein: CASTGQSSGANVLTF

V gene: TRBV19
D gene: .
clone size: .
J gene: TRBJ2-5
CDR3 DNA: TGTGCCAGTAGTATAGGCTTAGGGGAGACCCAGTACTTC
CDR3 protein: CASSIGLGETQYF

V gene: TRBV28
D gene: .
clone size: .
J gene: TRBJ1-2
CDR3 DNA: TGTGCCAGCAGTTCGTTGGGCCGAAATGGCTACACCTTC
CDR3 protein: CASSSLGRNGYTF

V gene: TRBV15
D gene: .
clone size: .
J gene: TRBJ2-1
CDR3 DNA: TGTGCCACCAGCGTTTCCAGGGGCTCCTACAATGAGCAGTTCTTC
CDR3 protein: CATSVSRGSYNEQFF

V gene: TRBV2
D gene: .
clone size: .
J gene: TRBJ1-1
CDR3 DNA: TGTGCCAGCAGTGAACTATCGCAGGGGATGAACACTGAAGCTTTCTTT
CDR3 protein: CASSELSQGMNTEAFF

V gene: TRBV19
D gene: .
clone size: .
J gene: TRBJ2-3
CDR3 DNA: TGTGCCAGTAGTATAGATGGCAGCCGCACAGATACGCAGTATTTT
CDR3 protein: CASSIDGSRTDTQYF

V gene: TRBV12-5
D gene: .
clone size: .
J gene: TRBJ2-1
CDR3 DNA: TGTGCTAGTGGTTTGGTTGCTCCAGCTGAGCAGTTCTTC
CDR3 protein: CASGLVAPAEQFF

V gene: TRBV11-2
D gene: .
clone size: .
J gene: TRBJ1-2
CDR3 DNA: TGTGCCAGCAGCTTAGAGGCAGGGGCCTATGGCTACACCTTC
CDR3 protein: CASSLEAGAYGYTF

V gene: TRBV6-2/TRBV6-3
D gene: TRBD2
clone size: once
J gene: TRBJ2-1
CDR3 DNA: TGTGCCAGCAGTCACGCTTGGGGAGGGGAGCAGTTCTTC
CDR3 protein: CASSHAWGGEQFF

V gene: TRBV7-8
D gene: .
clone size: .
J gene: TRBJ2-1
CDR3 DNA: TGTGCCAGCAGCTTAGCACAGCTAAGGAGCAATGAGCAGTTCTTC
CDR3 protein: CASSLAQLRSNEQFF

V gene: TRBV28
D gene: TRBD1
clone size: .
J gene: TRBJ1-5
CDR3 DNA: TGTGCCAGCAGTTTAATGTGGGACAGCCAGATTCAAGGTTATAGCAATCAGCCCCAGCATTTT
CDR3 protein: CASSLMWDSQIQGYSNQPQHF

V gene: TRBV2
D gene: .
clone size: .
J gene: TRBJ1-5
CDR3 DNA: TGTGCCAGCAGTTTAGATAGCAATCAGCCCCAGCATTTT
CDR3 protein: CASSLDSNQPQHF

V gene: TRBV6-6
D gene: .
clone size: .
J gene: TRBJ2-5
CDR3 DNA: TGTGCCAGCAGTTACTCTAGGGGGCAAGAGACCCAGTACTTC
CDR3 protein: CASSYSRGQETQYF

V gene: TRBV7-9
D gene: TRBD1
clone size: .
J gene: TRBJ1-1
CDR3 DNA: TGTGCCAGCAGTACAGGGGCGAACACTGAAGCTTTCTTT
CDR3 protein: CASSTGANTEAFF

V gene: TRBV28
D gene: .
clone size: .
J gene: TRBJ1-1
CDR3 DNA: TGTGCCAGCAGTTTACAGTCTACGACTGAAGCTTTCTTT
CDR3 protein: CASSLQSTTEAFF

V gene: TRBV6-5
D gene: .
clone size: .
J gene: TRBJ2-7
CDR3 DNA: TGTGCCAGCAGTTACAGGGGTGTGGGCGGCTACGAGCAGTACTTC
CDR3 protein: CASSYRGVGGYEQYF

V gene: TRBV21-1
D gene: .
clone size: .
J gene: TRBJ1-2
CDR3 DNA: TGTGCCAGCAGCAAACCGTCGGACGGCAGTGTTGACTACACCTTC
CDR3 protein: CASSKPSDGSVDYTF

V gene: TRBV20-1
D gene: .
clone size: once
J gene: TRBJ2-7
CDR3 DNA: TGCAGTGCTAGGATAGTAAGCGAGCAGTACTTC
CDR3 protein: CSARIVSEQYF

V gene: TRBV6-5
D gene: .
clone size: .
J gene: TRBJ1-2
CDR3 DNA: TGTGCCAGCAGCCCCCTCGAAGGTGGCTATGGCTACACCTTC
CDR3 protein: CASSPLEGGYGYTF

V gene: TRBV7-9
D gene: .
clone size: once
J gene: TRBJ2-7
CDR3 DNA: TGTGCCAGCAGCTTAGGGGAAAGCTCCTACGAGCAGTACTTC
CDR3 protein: CASSLGESSYEQYF

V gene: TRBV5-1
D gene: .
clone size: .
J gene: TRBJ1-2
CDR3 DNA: TGCGCCAGCAGCGTGGGCAGTCATGGCTACACCTTC
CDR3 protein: CASSVGSHGYTF

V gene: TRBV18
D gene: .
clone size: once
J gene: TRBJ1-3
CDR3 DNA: TGTGCCAGCTCACCACTCCGCCCCGGTGTGGGTGAAAACACCATATATTTT
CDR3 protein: CASSPLRPGVGENTIYF

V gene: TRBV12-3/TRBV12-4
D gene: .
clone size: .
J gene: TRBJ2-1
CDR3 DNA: TGTGCCAGCAGCCTCCTTCCCGGTTATACGATCTTC
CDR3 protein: CASSLLPGYTIF

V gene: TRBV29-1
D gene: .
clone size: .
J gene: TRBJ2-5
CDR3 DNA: TGCAGCGTGGCCCCGGGGACTTCCAAGCAAGAGACCCAGTACTTC
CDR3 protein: CSVAPGTSKQETQYF

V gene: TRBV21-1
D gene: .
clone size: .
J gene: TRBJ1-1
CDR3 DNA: TGTGCCAGCAGCAAAGAGGACAGGGTATGGTCCACTGAAGCTTTCTTT
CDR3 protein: CASSKEDRVWSTEAFF

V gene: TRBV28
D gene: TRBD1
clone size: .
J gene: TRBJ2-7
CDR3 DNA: TGTGCCAGCAGCTACAGGGGCGGTGAGCAGTACTTC
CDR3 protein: CASSYRGGEQYF

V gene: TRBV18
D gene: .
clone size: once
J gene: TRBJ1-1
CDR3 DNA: TGTGCCAGCTCGCGCTTACTAGAGATTAACACTGAAGCTTTCTTT
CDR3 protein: CASSRLLEINTEAFF

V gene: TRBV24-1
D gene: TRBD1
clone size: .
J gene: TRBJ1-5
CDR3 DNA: TGTGCCACCAGTGTCGGGACAGGGGGGTTTCAGCCCCAGCATTTT
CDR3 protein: CATSVGTGGFQPQHF

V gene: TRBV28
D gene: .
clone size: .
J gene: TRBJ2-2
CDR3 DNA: TGTGCCAGCAGTTCCGGGGGGCGTGGCAGGGCTAACACCGGGGAGCTGTTTTTT
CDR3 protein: CASSSGGRGRANTGELFF

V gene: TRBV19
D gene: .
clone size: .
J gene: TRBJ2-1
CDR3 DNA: TGTGCCAGTAGTATAGATTTGGTAGCGGCGTACAATGAGCAGTTCTTC
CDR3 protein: CASSIDLVAAYNEQFF

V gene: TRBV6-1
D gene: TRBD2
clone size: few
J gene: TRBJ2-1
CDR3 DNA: TGTGCCAGCAGTGAACAAGCGGGGTACAATGAGCAGTTCTTC
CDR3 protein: CASSEQAGYNEQFF

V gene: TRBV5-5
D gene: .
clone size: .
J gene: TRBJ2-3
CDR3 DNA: TGTGCCAGCAGCTTGGCAGGGCGGACAGATACGCAGTATTTT
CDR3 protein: CASSLAGRTDTQYF

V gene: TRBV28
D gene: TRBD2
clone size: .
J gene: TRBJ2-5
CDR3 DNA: TGTGCCAGCAGGGGCGGACTAGTAGGTTTGGAGACCCAGTACTTC
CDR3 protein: CASRGGLVGLETQYF

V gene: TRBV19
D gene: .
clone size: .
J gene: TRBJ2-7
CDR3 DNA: TGTGCCAGTAGTATAGTTTTTGCAGACTCCTACGAGCAGTACTTC
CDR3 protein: CASSIVFADSYEQYF

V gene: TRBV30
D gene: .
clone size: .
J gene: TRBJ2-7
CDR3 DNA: TGTGCCTGGAGTAAGCGAACAGGGATCTACGAGCAGTACTTC
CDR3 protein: CAWSKRTGIYEQYF

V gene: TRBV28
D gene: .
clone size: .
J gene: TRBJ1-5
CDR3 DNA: TGTGCCAGCAGACATAGGGTTCCCGATCAGCCCCAGCATTTT
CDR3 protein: CASRHRVPDQPQHF

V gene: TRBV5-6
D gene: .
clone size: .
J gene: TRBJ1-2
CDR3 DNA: TGTGCCAGCAGGGAACCGGGGGCCTATGGCTACACCTTC
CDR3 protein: CASREPGAYGYTF

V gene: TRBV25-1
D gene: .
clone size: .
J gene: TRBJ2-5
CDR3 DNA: TGTGCCAGCAGAAAATGGCGAACATACAAGGAGTCCCAGTACTTC
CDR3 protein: CASRKWRTYKESQYF

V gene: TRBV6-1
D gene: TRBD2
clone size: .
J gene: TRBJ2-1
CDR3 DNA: TGTGCCAGCAGTGCCACCATCGGGACTAGCGGGAGCAATGAGCAGTTCTTC
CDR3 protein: CASSATIGTSGSNEQFF

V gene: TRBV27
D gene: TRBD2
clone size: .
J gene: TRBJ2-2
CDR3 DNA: TGTGCCAGCAGTTTATTGGCTAGCGGGAGAGGGACCGGGGAGCTGTTTTTT
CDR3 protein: CASSLLASGRGTGELFF